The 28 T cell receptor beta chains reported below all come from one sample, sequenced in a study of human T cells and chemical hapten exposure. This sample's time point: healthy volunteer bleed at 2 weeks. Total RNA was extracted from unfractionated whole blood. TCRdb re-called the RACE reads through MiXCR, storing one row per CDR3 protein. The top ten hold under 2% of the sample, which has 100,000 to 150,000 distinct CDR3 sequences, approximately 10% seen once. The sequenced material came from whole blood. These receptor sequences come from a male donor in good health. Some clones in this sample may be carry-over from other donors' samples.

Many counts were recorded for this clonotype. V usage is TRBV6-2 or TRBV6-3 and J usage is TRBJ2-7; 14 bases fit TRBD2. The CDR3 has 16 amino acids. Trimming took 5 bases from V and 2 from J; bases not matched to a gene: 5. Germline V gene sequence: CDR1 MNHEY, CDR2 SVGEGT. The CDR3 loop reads CASSRPGLAGAYEQYF. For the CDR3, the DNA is TGTGCCAGCAGTCGCCCGGGACTAGCGGGAGCCTACGAGCAGTACTTC.

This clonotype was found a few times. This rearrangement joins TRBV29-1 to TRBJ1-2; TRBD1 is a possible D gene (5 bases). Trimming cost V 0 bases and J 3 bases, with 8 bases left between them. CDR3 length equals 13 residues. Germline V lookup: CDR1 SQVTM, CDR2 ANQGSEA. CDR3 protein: CSVEEGEDYGYTF. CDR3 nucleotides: TGCAGCGTTGAAGAGGGGGAGGACTATGGCTACACCTTC.

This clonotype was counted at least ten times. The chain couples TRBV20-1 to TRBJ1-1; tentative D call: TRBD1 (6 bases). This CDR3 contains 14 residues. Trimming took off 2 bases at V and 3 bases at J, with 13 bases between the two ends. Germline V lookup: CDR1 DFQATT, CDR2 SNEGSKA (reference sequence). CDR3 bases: TGCAGTGCTAGACCCTGGCAGGGGCACACTGAAGCTTTCTTT. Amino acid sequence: CSARPWQGHTEAFF.

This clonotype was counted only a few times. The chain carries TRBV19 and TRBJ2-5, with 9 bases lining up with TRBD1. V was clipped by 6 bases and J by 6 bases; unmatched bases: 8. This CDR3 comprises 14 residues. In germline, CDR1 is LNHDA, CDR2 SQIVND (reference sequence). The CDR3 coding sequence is TGTGCCAGTAGCATACAGGGGGCGTTGAAGACCCAGTACTTC. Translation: CASSIQGALKTQYF.

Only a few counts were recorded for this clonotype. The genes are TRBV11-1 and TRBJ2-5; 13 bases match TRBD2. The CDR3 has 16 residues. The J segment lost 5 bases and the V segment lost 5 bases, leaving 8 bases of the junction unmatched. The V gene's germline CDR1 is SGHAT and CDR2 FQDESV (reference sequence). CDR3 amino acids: CASSQGLAGDLETQYF. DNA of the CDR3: TGTGCCAGCAGCCAAGGACTAGCGGGAGATTTGGAGACCCAGTACTTC.

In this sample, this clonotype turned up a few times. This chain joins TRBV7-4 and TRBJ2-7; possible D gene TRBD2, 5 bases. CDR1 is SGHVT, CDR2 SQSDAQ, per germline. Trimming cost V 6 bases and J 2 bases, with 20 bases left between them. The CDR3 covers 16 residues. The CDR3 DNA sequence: TGTGCCAGCAGTCAAGAAAGCGGTCAAGAGACCTACGAGCAGTACTTC. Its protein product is CASSQESGQETYEQYF.

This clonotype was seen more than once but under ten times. In DNA, the CDR3 is TGTGCCTGGAGTGTATCCGACGGCTACACCTTC. Protein product: CAWSVSDGYTF. The chain uses TRBV30 and TRBJ1-2; D call uncertain. Trimming removed 0 bases from V and 8 bases from J, with 7 bases in between. The CDR3 length is 11 residues. Per germline, CDR1 GTSNPN and CDR2 SVGIG (reference sequence).

In nucleotides, the CDR3 is TGTGCCAGCAAGGGCGGGGGCACAGATACGCAGTATTTT. Amino acids: CASKGGGTDTQYF. V is TRBV2 and J is TRBJ2-3, with D possibly being TRBD2 (6 bases). Trimming removed 7 bases from V and 1 base from J, with 9 bases in between. CDR3 length: 13 residues. The germline V gene encodes CDR1 SNHLY and CDR2 FYNNEI.

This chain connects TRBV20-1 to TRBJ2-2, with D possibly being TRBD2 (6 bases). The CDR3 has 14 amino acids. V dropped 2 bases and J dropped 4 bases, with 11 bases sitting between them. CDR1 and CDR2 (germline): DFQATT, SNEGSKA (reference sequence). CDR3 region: CSARMEGFTGELFF. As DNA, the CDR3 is TGCAGTGCTAGAATGGAGGGCTTCACCGGGGAGCTGTTTTTT.

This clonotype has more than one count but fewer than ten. CDR3 sequence: CAISGLAGTTYEQYF. The CDR3 coding sequence is TGTGCCATCAGTGGACTAGCGGGGACAACCTACGAGCAGTACTTC. The chain recombines TRBV10-3 with TRBJ2-7, with TRBD2 identical over 11 bases. With 4 bases clipped from V and 2 bases from J, the junction kept 4 bases outside the gene matches. The germline CDR1 and CDR2 sequences are ENHRY and SYGVKD. The CDR3 spans 15 residues.

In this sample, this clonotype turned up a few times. Here the CDR3 DNA reads TGCGCCAGCAGCACCGGACTAGCAACTGGCACAGATACGCAGTATTTT. The encoded protein is CASSTGLATGTDTQYF. This chain uses TRBV5-1 with TRBJ2-3, with 8 bases fitting TRBD2. The J segment lost 1 base and the V segment lost 4 bases, leaving 8 bases of the junction unmatched. CDR1 is SGHRS and CDR2 is YFSETQ in the germline V gene. CDR3 length: 16 residues.

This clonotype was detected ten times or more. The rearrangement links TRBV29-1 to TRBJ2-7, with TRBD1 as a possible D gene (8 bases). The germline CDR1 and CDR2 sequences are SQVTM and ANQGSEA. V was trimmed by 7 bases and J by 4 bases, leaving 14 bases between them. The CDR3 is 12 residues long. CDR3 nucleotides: TGCAGCGGTGGACAGGGAGGGTACGAGCAGTACTTC. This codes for CSGGQGGYEQYF.

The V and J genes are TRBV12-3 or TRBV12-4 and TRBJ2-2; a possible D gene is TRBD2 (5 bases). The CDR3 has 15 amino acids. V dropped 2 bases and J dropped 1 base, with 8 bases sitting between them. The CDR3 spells CASSLTSGNTGELFF. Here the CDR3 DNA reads TGTGCCAGCAGTTTAACCAGCGGGAACACCGGGGAGCTGTTTTTT.

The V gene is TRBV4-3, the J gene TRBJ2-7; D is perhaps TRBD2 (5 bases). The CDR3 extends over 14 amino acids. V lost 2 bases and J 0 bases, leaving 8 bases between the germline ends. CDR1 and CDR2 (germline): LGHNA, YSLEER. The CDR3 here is CASSQSGSSYEQYF. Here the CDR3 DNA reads TGCGCCAGCAGCCAAAGCGGAAGCTCCTACGAGCAGTACTTC.

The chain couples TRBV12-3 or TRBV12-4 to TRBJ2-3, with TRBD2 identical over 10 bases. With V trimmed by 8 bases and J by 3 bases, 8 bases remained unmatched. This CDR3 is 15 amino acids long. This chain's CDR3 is CASSAAGGGTDTQYF. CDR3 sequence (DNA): TGTGCCAGCTCCGCAGCGGGAGGGGGGACAGATACGCAGTATTTT.

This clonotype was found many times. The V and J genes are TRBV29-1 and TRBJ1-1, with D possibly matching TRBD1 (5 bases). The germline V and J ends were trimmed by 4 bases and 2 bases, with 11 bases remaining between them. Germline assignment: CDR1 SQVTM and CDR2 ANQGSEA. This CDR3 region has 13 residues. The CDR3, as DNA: TGCAGCGTTGGGGACTCACAAAACACTGAAGCTTTCTTT. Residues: CSVGDSQNTEAFF.

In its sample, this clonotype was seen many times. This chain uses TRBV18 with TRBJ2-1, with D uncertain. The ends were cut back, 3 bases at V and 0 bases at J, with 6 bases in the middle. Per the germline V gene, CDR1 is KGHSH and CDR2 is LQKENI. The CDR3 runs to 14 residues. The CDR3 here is CASSPPSSYNEQFF. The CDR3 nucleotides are TGTGCCAGCTCACCCCCAAGCTCCTACAATGAGCAGTTCTTC.

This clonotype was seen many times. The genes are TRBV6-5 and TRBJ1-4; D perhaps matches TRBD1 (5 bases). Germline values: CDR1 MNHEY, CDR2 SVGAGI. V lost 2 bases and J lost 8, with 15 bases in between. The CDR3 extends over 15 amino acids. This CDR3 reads CASSYNRGWSEKLFF. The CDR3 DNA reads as TGTGCCAGCAGTTACAACCGGGGGTGGTCGGAAAAACTGTTTTTT.

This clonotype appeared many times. CDR3 nucleotides: TGTGCCAGCAGTGAAGCGGCTAGCGGGAGACTGAGCGAGCAGTTCTTC. Translated, it gives CASSEAASGRLSEQFF. V gene TRBV6-1 combines with J gene TRBJ2-1, with TRBD2 matching over 10 bases. V dropped 0 bases and J dropped 10; count of bases not matched to a gene: 9. This CDR3 is built from 16 residues. CDR1 MNHNS and CDR2 SASEGT come from the germline V gene.

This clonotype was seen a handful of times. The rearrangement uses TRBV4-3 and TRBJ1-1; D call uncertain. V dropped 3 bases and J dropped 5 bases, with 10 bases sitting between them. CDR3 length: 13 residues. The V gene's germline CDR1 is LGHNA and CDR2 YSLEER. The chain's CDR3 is CASSQKGGTEAFF. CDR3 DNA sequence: TGCGCCAGCAGCCAGAAGGGAGGGACTGAAGCTTTCTTT.

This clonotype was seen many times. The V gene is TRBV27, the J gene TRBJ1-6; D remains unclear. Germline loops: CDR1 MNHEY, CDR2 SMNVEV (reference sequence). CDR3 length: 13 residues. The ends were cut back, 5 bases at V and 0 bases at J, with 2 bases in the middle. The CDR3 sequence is CASSISYNSPLHF. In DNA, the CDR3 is TGTGCCAGCAGTATCTCCTATAATTCACCCCTCCACTTT.

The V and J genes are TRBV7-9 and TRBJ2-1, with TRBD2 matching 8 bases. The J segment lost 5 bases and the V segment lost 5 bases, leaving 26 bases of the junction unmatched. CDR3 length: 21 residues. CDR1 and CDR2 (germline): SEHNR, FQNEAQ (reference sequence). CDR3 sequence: CASSPPWAGSEKRESHNEQFF. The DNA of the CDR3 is TGTGCCAGCAGCCCCCCCTGGGCAGGGAGTGAGAAGCGGGAGTCCCACAATGAGCAGTTCTTC.

CDR3 residues: CASNFRAYVNNEQFF. CDR3 nucleotides: TGTGCCAGCAACTTCCGGGCCTATGTCAACAATGAGCAGTTCTTC. The rearrangement joins TRBV6-2 or TRBV6-3 to TRBJ2-1; D not certain. Germline V gives CDR1 MNHEY, CDR2 SVGEGT. The CDR3 totals 15 residues. Deletions cut 7 bases from V and 5 bases from J, with 18 bases between.

CDR3 sequence reads: CASSYGLAGQETQYF. The DNA for the CDR3 is TGTGCCAGCAGTTATGGACTAGCGGGGCAAGAGACCCAGTACTTC. The V call is TRBV6-5, the J call TRBJ2-5, with 12 bases lining up with TRBD2. Germline CDR1 is MNHEY and CDR2 is SVGAGI. The V segment lost 3 bases and the J segment 2 bases; nucleotides outside the gene matches: 1. The CDR3 has 15 residues.

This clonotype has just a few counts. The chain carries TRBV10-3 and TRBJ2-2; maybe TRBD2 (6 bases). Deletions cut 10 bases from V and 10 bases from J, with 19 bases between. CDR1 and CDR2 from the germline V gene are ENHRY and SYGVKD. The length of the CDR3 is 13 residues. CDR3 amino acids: CATAPGLPLELFF. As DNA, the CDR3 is TGTGCCACCGCCCCGGGACTGCCCTTGGAGCTGTTTTTT.

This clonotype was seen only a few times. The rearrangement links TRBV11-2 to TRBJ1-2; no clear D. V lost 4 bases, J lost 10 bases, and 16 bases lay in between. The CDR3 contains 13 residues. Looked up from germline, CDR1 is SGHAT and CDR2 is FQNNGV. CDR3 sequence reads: CASSSPDLSDYTF. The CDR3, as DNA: TGTGCCAGCAGCTCACCGGACTTAAGTGACTACACCTTC.

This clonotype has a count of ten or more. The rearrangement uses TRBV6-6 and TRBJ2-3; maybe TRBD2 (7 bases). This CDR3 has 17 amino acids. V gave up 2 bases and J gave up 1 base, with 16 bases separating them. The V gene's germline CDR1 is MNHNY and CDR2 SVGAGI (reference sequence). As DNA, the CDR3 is TGTGCCAGCAGTTACAGGGGGGGACACCGGGGCACAGATACGCAGTATTTT. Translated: CASSYRGGHRGTDTQYF.

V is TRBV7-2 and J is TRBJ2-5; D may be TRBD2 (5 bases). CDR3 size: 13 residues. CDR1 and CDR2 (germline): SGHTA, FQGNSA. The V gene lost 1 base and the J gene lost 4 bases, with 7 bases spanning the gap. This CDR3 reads CASSLGLIETQYF. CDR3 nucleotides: TGTGCCAGCAGCTTAGGACTAATAGAGACCCAGTACTTC.